These 9 T cell receptor beta chains were sequenced from one sample in a study of shared clonotypes between healthy human individuals. Profiling relied on immunoSEQ multiplex PCR, and the TCRdb table lists in-frame clones only, not all of them. The sample lists 1.5 million to 2.5 million clones; less than 95% were seen once. Positively selected for CCR7, the CD45RO-negative cells used as naive CD8 cells excluded terminally differentiated effector memory CD45RA+ cells. What was sequenced was naive CD8+ T cells sorted from blood. These receptors were collected from a young man in good health.

Written as DNA, the CDR3 is TGTGCCAGCAGTTACCCCGGACTAGCGGGAGGAGGCGAGCAGTACTTC. Translation gives CASSYPGLAGGGEQYF. This chain links TRBV6-5 with TRBJ2-7; 14 positions agree with TRBD2. Germline V gene sequence: CDR1 MNHEY, CDR2 SVGAGI. This CDR3 is 16 amino acids long. Trimming took 2 bases from V and 6 from J; bases not matched to a gene: 6.

The V call is TRBV13, the J call TRBJ2-6; D might be TRBD2 (5 bases). Germline CDR1 and CDR2: PRHDT and FYEKMQ (reference sequence). The V gene lost 7 bases and the J gene lost 4 bases, with 14 bases spanning the gap. This CDR3 is built from 15 residues. CDR3 sequence reads: CASIGRGSGANVLTF. For the CDR3, the DNA is TGTGCCAGCATCGGAAGAGGGTCCGGGGCCAACGTCCTGACTTTC.

The chain carries TRBV30 and TRBJ1-2; the D is unclear. The CDR3 spans 15 residues. V shed 0 bases and J shed 0 bases, with 11 bases lying between them. Germline V gene lookup returns CDR1 GTSNPN and CDR2 SVGIG (reference sequence). CDR3 sequence (DNA): TGTGCCTGGAGTGTACACCGGGAAGCTAACTATGGCTACACCTTC. Protein product: CAWSVHREANYGYTF.

This clone was observed once. The gene calls are TRBV7-8 and TRBJ2-1; TRBD2 might be the D (5 bases). V was cut by 5 bases and J by 8 bases, with 10 bases left in between. The CDR3 sequence is 12 residues long. Germline CDR1 is SGHVS and CDR2 is FQNEAQ. CDR3 amino acids: CASSPLVDEQFF. CDR3 coding DNA: TGTGCCAGCAGCCCACTAGTCGATGAGCAGTTCTTC.

The chain is built from TRBV7-6 and TRBJ2-7; a weak D match, TRBD2 (5 bases). V was cut by 4 bases and J by 4 bases, with 11 bases left in between. CDR1 and CDR2 from the germline V gene are SGHVS and FNYEAQ. The CDR3 has 13 residues. For the CDR3, the DNA is TGTGCCAGCAGCTCCGGGGAAGGGTACGAGCAGTACTTC. It codes for CASSSGEGYEQYF.

This rearrangement joins TRBV7-9 to TRBJ1-1, with 7 positions matching TRBD1. CDR3 length equals 12 residues. Germline loops: CDR1 SEHNR, CDR2 FQNEAQ (reference sequence). With V trimmed by 6 bases and J by 10 bases, 8 bases remained unmatched. The CDR3 loop is CASSLQGFLAFF. The CDR3 bases are TGTGCCAGCAGTCTACAGGGGTTTTTAGCTTTCTTT.

The chain links TRBV27 to TRBJ2-3; TRBD1 aligns across 10 bases. Germline CDR1 MNHEY, CDR2 SMNVEV (reference sequence). With V trimmed by 5 bases and J by 6 bases, 11 bases remained unmatched. The length of the CDR3 is 16 residues. CDR3 sequence reads: CASSLRQGATFDTQYF. DNA of the CDR3: TGTGCCAGCAGTCTTCGACAGGGGGCGACGTTTGATACGCAGTATTTT.

This chain connects TRBV6-1 to TRBJ2-2, with 7 bases matching TRBD1. V trimming: 8 bases; J trimming: 7 bases; junction bases outside the gene matches: 4. Per the germline V gene, CDR1 is MNHNS and CDR2 is SASEGT. The CDR3 totals 12 residues. CDR3 amino acids: CASDPGGGELFF. The CDR3 DNA reads TGTGCCAGCGACCCAGGGGGCGGGGAGCTGTTTTTT.

The chain recombines TRBV5-1 with TRBJ2-5; 13 nucleotides align to TRBD2. V shed 2 bases and J 2 bases; nucleotides not matched to a gene: 3. This CDR3 has 16 amino acids. Germline V gene lookup returns CDR1 SGHRS and CDR2 YFSETQ. The CDR3 region has the DNA TGCGCCAGCAGCTTACTAGCGGGAGGGCAACAAGAGACCCAGTACTTC. Translation gives CASSLLAGGQQETQYF.